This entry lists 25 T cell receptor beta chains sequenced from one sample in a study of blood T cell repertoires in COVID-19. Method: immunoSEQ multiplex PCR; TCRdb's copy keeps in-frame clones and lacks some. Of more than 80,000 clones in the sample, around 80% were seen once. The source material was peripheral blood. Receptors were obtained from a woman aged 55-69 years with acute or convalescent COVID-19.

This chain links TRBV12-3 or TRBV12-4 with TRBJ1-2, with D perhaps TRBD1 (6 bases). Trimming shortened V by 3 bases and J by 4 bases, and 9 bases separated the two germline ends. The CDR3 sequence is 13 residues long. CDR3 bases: TGTGCCAGCAGTTTTGGACAGTCCTATGGCTACACCTTC. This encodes CASSFGQSYGYTF.

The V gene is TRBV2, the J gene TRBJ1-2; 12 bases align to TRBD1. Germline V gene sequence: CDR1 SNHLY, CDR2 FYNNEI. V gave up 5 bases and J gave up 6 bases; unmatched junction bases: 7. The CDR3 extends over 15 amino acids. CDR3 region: CASSLRDRGRHGYTF. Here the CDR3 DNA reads TGTGCCAGCAGTCTTCGGGACAGGGGGCGACATGGCTACACCTTC.

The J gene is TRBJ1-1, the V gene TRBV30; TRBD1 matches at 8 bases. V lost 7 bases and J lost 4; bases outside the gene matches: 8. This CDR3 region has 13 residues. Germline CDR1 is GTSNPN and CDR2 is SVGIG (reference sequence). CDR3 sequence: CASDRGAGTEAFF. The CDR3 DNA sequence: TGTGCCTCCGACAGGGGAGCGGGCACTGAAGCTTTCTTT.

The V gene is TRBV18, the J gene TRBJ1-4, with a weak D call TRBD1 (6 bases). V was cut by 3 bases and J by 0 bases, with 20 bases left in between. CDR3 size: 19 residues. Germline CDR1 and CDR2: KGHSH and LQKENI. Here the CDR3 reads CASSPATGYSVATNEKLFF. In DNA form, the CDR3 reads TGTGCCAGCTCACCCGCAACAGGGTACTCGGTTGCAACTAATGAAAAACTGTTTTTT.

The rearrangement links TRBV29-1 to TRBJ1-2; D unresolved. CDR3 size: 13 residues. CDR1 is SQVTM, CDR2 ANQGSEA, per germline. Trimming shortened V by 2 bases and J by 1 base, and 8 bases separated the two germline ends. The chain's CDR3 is CSVERGSNYGYTF. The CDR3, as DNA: TGCAGCGTTGAACGAGGGAGTAACTATGGCTACACCTTC.

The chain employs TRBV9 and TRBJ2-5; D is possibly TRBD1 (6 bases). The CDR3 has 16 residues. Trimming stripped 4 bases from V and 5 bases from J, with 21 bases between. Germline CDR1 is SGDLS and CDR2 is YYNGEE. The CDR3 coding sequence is TGTGCCAGCAGCCCTGGACAGCCCCGTATCGGGGAGACCCAGTACTTC. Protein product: CASSPGQPRIGETQYF.

CDR3 protein: CASSEGTSGISYEQYF. The CDR3 DNA reads TGTGCCAGCAGCGAGGGGACTAGCGGGATCTCCTACGAGCAGTACTTC. The gene calls are TRBV9 and TRBJ2-7; TRBD2 aligns across 13 bases. Looked up from germline, CDR1 is SGDLS and CDR2 is YYNGEE. Trimming cost V 3 bases and J 0 bases; bases outside gene matches: 3. The CDR3 runs to 16 residues.

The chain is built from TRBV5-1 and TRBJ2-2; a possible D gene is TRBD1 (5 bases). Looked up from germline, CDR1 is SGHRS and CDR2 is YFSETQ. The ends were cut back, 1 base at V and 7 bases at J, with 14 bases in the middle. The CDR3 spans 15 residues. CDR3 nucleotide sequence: TGCGCCAGCAGCTTGCGATCAGGGCAGGGCGGGGAGCTGTTTTTT. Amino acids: CASSLRSGQGGELFF.

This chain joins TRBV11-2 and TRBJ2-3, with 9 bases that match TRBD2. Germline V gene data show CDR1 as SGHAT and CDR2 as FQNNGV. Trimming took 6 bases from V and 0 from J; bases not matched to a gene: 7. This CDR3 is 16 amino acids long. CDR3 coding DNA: TGTGCCAGCAGTTCTCTAGCGGGATCTAGCACAGATACGCAGTATTTT. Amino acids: CASSSLAGSSTDTQYF.

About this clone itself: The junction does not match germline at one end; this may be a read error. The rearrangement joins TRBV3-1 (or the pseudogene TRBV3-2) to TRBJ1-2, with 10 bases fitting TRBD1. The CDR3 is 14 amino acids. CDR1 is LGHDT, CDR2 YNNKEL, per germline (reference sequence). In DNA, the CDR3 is TGTGCCGGCAGCCAAACCGGGACAGGGGAAGGCTACACCTTC. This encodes CAGSQTGTGEGYTF.

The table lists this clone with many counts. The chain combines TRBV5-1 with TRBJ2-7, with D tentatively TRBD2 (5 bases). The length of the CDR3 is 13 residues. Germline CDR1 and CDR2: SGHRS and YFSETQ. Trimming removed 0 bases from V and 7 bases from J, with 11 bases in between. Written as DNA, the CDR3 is TGCGCCAGCAGCTTGGAAGCCGGCGGGGAGCAGTACTTC. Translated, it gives CASSLEAGGEQYF.

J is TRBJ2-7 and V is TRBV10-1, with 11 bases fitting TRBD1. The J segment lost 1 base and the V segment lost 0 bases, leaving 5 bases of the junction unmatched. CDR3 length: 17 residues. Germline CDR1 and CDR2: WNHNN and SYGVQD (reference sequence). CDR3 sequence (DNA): TGCGCCAGCAGTGAGTCATGGGGACAGGGGGATTCCTACGAGCAGTACTTC. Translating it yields CASSESWGQGDSYEQYF.

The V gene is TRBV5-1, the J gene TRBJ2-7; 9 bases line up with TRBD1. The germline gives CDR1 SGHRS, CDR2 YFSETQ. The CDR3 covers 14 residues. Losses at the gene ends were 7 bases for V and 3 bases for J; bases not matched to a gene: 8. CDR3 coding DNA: TGCGCCAGCTGGGCGGGACAGGGCTTCTACGAGCAGTACTTC. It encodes CASWAGQGFYEQYF.

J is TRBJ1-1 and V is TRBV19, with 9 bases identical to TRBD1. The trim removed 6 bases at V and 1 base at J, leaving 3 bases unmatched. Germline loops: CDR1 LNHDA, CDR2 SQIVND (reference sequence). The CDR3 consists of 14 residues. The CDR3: CASRQGARNTEAFF. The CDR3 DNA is TGTGCCAGTAGACAGGGGGCGCGGAACACTGAAGCTTTCTTT. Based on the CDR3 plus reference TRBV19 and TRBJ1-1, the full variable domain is DGGITQSPKYLFRKEGQNVTLSCEQNLNHDAMYWYRQDPGQGLRLIYYSQIVNDFQKGDIAEGYSVSREKKESFPLTVTSAQKNPTAFYLCASRQGARNTEAFFGQGTRLTVV.

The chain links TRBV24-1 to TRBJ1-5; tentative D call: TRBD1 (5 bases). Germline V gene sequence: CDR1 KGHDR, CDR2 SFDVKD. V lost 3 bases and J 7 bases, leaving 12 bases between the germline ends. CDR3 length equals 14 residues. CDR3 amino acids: CATSDTTKGQPQHF. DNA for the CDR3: TGTGCCACCAGTGATACCACTAAGGGGCAGCCCCAGCATTTT.

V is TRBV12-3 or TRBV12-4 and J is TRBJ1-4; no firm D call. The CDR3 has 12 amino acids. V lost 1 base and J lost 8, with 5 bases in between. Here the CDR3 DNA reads TGTGCCAGCAGTTTAGACAGAGAAAAACTGTTTTTT. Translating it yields CASSLDREKLFF.

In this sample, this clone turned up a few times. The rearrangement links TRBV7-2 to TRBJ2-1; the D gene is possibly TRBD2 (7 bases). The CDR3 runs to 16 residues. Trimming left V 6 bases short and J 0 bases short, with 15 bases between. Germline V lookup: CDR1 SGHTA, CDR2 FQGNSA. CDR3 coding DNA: TGTGCCAGCAGTTTCCTGGGGGGGGCCTCCTACAATGAGCAGTTCTTC. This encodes CASSFLGGASYNEQFF.

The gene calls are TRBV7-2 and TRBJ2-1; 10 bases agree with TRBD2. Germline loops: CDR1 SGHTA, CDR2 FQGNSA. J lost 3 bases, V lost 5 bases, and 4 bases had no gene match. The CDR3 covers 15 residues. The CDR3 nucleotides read TGTGCCAGCAGCCACGGACTAGCGGTCTACAATGAGCAGTTCTTC. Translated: CASSHGLAVYNEQFF.

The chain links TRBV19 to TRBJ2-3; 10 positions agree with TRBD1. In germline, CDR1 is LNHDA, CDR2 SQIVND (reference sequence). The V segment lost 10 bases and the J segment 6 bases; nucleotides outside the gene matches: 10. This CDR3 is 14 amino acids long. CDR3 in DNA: TGTGCCACCCCCGGGACAGGGGAGGTCGATACGCAGTATTTT. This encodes CATPGTGEVDTQYF.

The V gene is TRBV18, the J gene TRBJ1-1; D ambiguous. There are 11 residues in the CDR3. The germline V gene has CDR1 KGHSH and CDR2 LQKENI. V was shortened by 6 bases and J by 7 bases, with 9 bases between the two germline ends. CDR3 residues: CASSQTNEAFF. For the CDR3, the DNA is TGTGCCAGCTCCCAGACTAATGAAGCTTTCTTT. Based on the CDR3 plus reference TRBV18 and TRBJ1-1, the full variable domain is NAGVMQNPRHLVRRRGQEARLRCSPMKGHSHVYWYRQLPEEGLKFMVYLQKENIIDESGMPKERFSAEFPKEGPSILRIQQVVRGDSAAYFCASSQTNEAFFGQGTRLTVV.

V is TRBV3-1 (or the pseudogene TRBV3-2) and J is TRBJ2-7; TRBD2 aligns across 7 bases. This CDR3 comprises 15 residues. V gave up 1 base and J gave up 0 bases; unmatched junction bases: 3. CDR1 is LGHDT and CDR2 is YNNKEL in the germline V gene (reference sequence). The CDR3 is CASSQGAGSSYEQYF. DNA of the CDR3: TGTGCCAGCAGCCAAGGAGCGGGAAGCTCCTACGAGCAGTACTTC.

The CDR3 DNA reads TGTGCCAGCAGTGAGCGGGGAGTCTATGGCTACACCTTC. Translated: CASSERGVYGYTF. V usage is TRBV2 and J usage is TRBJ1-2; D call uncertain. V lost 3 bases and J lost 4, with 9 bases in between. This CDR3 spans 13 amino acids. CDR1 SNHLY and CDR2 FYNNEI come from the germline V gene.

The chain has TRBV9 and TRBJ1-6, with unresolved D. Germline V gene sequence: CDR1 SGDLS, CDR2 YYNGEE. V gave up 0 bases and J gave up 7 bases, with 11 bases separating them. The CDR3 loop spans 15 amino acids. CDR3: CASSVELGANSPLHF. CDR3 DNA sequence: TGTGCCAGCAGCGTAGAACTGGGAGCAAATTCACCCCTCCACTTT. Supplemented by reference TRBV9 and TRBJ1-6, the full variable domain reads DSGVTQTPKHLITATGQRVTLRCSPRSGDLSVYWYQQSLDQGLQFLIQYYNGEERAKGNILERFSAQQFPDLHSELNLSSLELGDSALYFCASSVELGANSPLHFGNGTRLTVT.

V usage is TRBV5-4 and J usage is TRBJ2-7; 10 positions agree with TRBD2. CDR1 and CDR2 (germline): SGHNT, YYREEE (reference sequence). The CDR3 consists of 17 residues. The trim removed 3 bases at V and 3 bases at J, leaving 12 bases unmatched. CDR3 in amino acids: CASSYDPLAGEVYEQYF. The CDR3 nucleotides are TGTGCCAGCAGCTACGATCCTCTAGCGGGGGAGGTCTACGAGCAGTACTTC.

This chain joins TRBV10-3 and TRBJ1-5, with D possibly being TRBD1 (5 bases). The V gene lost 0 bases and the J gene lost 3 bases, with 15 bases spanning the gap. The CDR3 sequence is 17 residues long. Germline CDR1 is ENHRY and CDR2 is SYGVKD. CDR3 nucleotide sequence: TGTGCCATCAGTGAGTCGTCTGGGGCGACCGTCAATCAGCCCCAGCATTTT. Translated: CAISESSGATVNQPQHF.